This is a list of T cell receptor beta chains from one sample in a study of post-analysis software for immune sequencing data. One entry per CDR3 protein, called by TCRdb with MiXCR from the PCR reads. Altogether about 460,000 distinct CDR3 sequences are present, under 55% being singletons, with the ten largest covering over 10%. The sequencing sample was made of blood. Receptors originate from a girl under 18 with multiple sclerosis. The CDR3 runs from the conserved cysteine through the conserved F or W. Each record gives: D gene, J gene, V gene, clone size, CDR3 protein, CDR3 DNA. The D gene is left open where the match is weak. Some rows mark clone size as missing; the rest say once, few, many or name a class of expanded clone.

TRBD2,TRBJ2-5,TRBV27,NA,CASAPRSVVLAGGGETQYF,TGTGCCAGCGCCCCCCGATCAGTAGTCCTAGCGGGAGGCGGAGAGACCCAGTACTTC
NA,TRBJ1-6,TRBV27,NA,CASSLFGSRSSYNSPLHF,TGTGCCAGCAGTTTATTTGGCAGTAGAAGCTCCTATAATTCACCCCTCCACTTT
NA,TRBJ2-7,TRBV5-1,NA,CASSLDHSYEQYF,TGCGCCAGCAGCTTGGACCACAGCTACGAGCAGTACTTC
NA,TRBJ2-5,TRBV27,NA,CASSLGGLQETQYF,TGTGCCAGCAGTTTAGGAGGGTTACAAGAGACCCAGTACTTC
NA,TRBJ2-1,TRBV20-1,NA,CSARENEQFF,TGCAGTGCTAGGGAGAATGAGCAGTTCTTC
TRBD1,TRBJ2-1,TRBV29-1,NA,CSVELGQGAREQFF,TGCAGCGTTGAACTGGGACAGGGGGCCCGTGAGCAGTTCTTC
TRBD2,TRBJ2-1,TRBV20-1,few,CSARDRLAGANEQFF,TGCAGTGCTAGAGATCGGCTAGCGGGAGCCAATGAGCAGTTCTTC
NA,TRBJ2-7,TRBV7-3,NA,CASSLQGKGSYNEQYF,TGTGCCAGCAGCTTACAGGGGAAAGGGTCCTACAATGAGCAGTACTTC
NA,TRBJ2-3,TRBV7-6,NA,CASSIRRQGSDTQYF,TGTGCCAGCAGCATACGGAGGCAGGGGTCAGATACGCAGTATTTT
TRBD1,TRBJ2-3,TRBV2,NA,CASRQGISTDTQYF,TGTGCCAGCAGACAGGGGATTTCCACAGATACGCAGTATTTT
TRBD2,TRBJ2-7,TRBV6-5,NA,CASSYLNSGTRSYEQYF,TGTGCCAGCAGTTACCTCAATAGCGGGACTCGCTCCTACGAGCAGTACTTC
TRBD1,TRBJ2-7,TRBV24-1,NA,CATSDPAGGYEQYF,TGTGCCACCAGTGACCCGGCAGGGGGCTACGAGCAGTACTTC
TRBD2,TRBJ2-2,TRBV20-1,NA,CSARTGRANTGELFF,TGCAGTGCTAGAACCGGGAGGGCCAACACCGGGGAGCTGTTTTTT
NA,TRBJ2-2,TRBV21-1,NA,CASSARTSANTGELFF,TGTGCCAGCAGCGCGCGTACAAGCGCGAACACCGGGGAGCTGTTTTTT
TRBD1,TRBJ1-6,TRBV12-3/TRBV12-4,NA,CASSLGTGRLDNSPLHF,TGTGCCAGCAGTTTAGGGACAGGGAGATTGGATAATTCACCCCTCCACTTT
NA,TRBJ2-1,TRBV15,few,CATGSSYNEQFF,TGTGCCACCGGGAGCTCCTACAATGAGCAGTTCTTC
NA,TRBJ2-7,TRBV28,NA,CASTPGVGTSISYEQYF,TGTGCCAGCACCCCGGGCGTAGGTACATCGATCTCCTACGAGCAGTACTTC
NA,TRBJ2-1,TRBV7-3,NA,CASSLAQGLPSEQFF,TGTGCCAGCAGCTTAGCCCAGGGTCTTCCCAGTGAGCAGTTCTTC
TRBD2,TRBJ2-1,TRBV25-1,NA,CASSPFAGGLYEQFF,TGTGCCAGCAGCCCCTTTGCGGGAGGGCTCTATGAGCAGTTCTTC
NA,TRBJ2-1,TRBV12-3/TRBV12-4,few,CASSLPHNEQFF,TGTGCCAGCAGTTTACCCCACAATGAGCAGTTCTTC
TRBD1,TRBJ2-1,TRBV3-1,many,CASSQEATAGGNEQFF,TGTGCCAGCAGCCAAGAGGCTACGGCAGGGGGCAATGAGCAGTTCTTC
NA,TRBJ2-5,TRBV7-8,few,CASSSKYKANRYQETQYF,TGTGCCAGCAGCTCCAAATATAAAGCTAATAGGTACCAAGAGACCCAGTACTTC
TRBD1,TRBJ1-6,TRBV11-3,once,CASSLDRCSPLHF,TGTGCCAGCAGCTTGGACAGGTGTTCACCCCTCCACTTT
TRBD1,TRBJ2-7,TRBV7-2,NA,CASIKTGGIYNEQYF,TGTGCCAGCATCAAGACAGGGGGAATCTACAATGAGCAGTACTTC
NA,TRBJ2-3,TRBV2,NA,CVSSALGERVNTDTQYF,TGTGTCAGCAGCGCCCTAGGGGAGCGGGTAAACACAGATACGCAGTATTTT
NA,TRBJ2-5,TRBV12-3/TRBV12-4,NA,CASSSMEAQYF,TGTGCCAGCAGTTCTATGGAAGCCCAGTACTTC
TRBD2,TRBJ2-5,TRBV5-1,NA,CASSLVLAGEETQYF,TGCGCCAGCAGCTTGGTATTAGCGGGAGAAGAGACCCAGTACTTC
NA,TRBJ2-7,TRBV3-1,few,CASSQDFGAYEQYF,TGTGCCAGCAGCCAAGATTTCGGTGCCTACGAGCAGTACTTC
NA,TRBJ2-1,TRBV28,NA,CASSQPGTEGYNEQFF,TGTGCCAGCAGTCAACCTGGGACGGAGGGATACAATGAGCAGTTCTTC
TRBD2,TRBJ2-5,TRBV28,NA,CASSSPRTSGLETQYF,TGTGCCAGCAGTTCTCCGCGGACTAGCGGCTTGGAGACCCAGTACTTC
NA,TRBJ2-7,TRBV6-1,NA,CASSWDSGYEQYF,TGTGCCAGCAGCTGGGACTCTGGCTACGAGCAGTACTTC
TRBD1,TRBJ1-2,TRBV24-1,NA,CAAEEGTGDGYTF,TGTGCCGCCGAAGAGGGGACAGGGGATGGCTACACCTTC